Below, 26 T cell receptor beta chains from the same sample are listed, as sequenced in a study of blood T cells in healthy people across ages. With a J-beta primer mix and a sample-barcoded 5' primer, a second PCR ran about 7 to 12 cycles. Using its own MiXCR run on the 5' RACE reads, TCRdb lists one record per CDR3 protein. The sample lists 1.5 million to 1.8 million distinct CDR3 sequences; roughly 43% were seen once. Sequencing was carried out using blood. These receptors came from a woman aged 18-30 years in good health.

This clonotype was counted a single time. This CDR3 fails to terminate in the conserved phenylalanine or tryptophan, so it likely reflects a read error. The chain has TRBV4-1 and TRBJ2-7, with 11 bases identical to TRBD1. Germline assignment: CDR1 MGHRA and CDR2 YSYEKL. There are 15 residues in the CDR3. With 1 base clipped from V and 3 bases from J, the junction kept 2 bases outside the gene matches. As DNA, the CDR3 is TGCGCCAGCAGCCAAGCGGACAGGGGGCACTACGAGCAGTACTCC. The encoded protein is CASSQADRGHYEQYS.

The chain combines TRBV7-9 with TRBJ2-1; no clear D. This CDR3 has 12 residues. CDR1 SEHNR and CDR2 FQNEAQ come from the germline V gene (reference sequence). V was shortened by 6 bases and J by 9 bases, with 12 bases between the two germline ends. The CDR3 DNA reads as TGTGCCAGCAGTCCTTCCTCGATTGAGCAGTTCTTC. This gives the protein CASSPSSIEQFF.

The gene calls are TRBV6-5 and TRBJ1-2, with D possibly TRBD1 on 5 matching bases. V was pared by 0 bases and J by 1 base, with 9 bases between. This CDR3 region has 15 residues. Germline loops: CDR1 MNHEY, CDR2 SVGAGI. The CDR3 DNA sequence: TGTGCCAGCAGTTACTCCCCAGGGAGTAACTATGGCTACACCTTC. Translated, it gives CASSYSPGSNYGYTF.

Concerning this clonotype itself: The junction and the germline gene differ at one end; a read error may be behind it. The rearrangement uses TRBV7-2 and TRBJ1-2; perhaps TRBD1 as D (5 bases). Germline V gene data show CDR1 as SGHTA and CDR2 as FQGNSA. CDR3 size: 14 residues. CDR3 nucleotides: TGTGTCAGCAGCCTTCCGAGCGGGGGGACTGGCTACACCTTC. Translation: CVSSLPSGGTGYTF.

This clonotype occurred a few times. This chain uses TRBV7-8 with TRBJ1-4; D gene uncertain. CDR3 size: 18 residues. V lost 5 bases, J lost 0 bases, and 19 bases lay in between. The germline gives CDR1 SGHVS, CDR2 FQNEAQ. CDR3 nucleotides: TGTGCCAGCAGCCCCCGGAGAAGACCCCTTGCAACTAATGAAAAACTGTTTTTT. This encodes CASSPRRRPLATNEKLFF.

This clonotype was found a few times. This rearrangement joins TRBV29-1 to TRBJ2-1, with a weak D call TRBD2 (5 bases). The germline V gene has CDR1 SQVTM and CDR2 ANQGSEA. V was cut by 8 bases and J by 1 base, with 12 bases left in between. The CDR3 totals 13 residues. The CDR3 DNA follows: TGCAGCCTGACCGGCGGGTCCTACAATGAGCAGTTCTTC. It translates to CSLTGGSYNEQFF.

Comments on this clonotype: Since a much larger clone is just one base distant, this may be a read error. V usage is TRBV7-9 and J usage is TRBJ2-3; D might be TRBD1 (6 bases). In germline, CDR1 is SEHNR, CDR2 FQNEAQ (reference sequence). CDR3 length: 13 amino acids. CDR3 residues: CVSGDTSTDTQYF. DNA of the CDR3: TGTGTCAGTGGGGACACCTCCACAGATACGCAGTATTTT. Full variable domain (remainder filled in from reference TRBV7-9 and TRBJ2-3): DTGVSQNPRHKITKRGQNVTFRCDPISEHNRLYWYRQTLGQGPEFLTYFQNEAQLEKSRLLSDRFSAERPKGSFSTLEIQRTEQGDSAMYLCVSGDTSTDTQYFGPGTRLTVL.

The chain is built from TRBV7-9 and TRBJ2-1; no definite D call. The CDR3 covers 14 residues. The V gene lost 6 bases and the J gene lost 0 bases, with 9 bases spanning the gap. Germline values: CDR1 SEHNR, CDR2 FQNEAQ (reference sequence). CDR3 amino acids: CASRSESSYNEQFF. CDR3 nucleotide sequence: TGTGCCAGCAGGAGCGAGAGCTCCTACAATGAGCAGTTCTTC.

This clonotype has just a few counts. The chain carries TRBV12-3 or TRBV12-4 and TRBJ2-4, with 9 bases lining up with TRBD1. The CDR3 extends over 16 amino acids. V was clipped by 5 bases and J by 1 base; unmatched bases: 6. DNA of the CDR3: TGTGCCAGCAGTAGAACAGGGGGCAGGGCCAAAAACATTCAGTACTTC. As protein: CASSRTGGRAKNIQYF.

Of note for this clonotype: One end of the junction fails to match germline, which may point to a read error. In nucleotides, the CDR3 is TGTGCCGGCAGTTTGTCAGGGACACCTAACTATGGCTACACCTTC. Its translation is CAGSLSGTPNYGYTF. The V and J genes are TRBV27 and TRBJ1-2; possible D gene TRBD1, 6 bases. CDR3 length: 15 residues. Looked up from germline, CDR1 is MNHEY and CDR2 is SMNVEV (reference sequence).

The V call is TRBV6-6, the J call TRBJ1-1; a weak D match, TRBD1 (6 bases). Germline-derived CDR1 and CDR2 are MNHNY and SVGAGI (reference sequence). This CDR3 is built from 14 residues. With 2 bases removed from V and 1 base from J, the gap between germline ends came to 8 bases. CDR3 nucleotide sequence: TGTGCCAGCAGTTACGGGGACAAGAACACTGAAGCTTTCTTT. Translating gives CASSYGDKNTEAFF.

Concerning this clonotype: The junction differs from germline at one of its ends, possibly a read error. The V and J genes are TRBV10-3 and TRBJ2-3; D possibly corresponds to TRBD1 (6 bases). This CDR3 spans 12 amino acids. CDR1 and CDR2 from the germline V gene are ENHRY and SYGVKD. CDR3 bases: TGTGCCATAGGACAGAGCACGGATACGCAGTATTTT. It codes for CAIGQSTDTQYF.

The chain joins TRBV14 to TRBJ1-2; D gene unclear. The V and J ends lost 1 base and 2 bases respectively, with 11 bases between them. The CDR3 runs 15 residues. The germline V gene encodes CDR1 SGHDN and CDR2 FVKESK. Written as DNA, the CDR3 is TGTGCCAGCAGCCAAGGGGGAGCCTTCAACTATGGCTACACCTTC. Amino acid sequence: CASSQGGAFNYGYTF.

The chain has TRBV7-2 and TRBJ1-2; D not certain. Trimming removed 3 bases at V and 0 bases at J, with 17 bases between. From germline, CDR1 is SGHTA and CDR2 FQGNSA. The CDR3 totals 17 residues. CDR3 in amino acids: CASSFARRAGTNYGYTF. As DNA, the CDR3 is TGTGCCAGCAGCTTTGCCAGGCGGGCAGGCACTAACTATGGCTACACCTTC.

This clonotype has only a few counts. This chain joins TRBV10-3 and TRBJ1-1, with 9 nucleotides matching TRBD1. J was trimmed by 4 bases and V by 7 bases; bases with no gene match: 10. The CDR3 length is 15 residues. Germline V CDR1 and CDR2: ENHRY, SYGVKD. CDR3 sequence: CAIKWTGEGVTEAFF. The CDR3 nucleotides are TGTGCCATCAAATGGACAGGGGAAGGGGTCACTGAAGCTTTCTTT.

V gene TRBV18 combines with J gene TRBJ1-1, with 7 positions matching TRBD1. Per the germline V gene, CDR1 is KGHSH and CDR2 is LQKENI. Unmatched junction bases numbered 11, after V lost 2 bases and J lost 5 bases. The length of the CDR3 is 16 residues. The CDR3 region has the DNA TGTGCCAGCTCACCAATTAACAGGGGTGTTCAGACTGAAGCTTTCTTT. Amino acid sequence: CASSPINRGVQTEAFF.

CDR3 protein: CASSPPGTQRRQETQYF. The CDR3 nucleotides are TGTGCCAGCAGTCCTCCCGGGACACAAAGAAGGCAAGAGACCCAGTACTTC. The V and J genes are TRBV6-6 and TRBJ2-5, with a possible D match to TRBD1 (6 bases). The CDR3 covers 17 residues. CDR1 is MNHNY, CDR2 SVGAGI, per germline (reference sequence). V gave up 5 bases and J gave up 2 bases, with 21 bases separating them.

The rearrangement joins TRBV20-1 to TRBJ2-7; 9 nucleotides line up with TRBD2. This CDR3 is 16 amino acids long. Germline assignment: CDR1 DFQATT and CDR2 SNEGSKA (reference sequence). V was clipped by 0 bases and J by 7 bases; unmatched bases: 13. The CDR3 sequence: CSARDEGLAPQNEQYF. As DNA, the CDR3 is TGCAGTGCTAGAGATGAGGGACTAGCCCCTCAGAATGAGCAGTACTTC.

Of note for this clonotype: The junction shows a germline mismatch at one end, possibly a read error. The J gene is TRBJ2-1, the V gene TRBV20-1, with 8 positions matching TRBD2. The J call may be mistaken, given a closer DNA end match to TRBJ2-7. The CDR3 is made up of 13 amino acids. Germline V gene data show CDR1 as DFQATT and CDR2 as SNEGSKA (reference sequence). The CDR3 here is CSTSGSSYNEQYF. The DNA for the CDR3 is TGCAGTACTAGCGGTTCTTCCTACAATGAGCAGTACTTC.

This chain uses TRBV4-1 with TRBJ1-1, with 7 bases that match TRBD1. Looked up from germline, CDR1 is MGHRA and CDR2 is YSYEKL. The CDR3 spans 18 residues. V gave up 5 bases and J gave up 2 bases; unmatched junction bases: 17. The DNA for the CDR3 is TGCGCCAGCAGCTTGGGACAGTTGACCAGTCTTCGTAACACTGAAGCTTTCTTT. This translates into CASSLGQLTSLRNTEAFF.

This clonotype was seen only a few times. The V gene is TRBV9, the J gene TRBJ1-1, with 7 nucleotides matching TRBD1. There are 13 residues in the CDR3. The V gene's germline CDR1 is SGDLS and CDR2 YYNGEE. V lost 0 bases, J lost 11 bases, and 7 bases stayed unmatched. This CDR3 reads CASSVEWRGLAFF. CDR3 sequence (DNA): TGTGCCAGCAGCGTAGAATGGAGGGGGCTCGCTTTCTTT.

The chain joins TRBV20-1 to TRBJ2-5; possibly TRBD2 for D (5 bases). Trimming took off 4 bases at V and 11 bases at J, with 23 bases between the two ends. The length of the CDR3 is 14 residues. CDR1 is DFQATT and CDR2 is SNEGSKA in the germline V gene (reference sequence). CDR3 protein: CSAKDLSPYNEQYF. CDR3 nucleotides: TGCAGTGCTAAGGACTTGAGCCCCTACAATGAGCAGTACTTC.

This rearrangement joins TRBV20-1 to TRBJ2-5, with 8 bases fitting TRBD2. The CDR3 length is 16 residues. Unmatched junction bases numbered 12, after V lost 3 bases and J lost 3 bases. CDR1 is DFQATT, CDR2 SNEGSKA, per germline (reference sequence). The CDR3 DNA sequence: TGCAGTGCTAGGTCCCTTGCAGCGGGGGAGAAAGAGACCCAGTACTTC. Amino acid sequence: CSARSLAAGEKETQYF.

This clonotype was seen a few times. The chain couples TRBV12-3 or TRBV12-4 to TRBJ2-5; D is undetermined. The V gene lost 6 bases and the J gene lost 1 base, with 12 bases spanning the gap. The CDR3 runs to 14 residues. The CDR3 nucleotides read TGTGCCAGCAGCCAGACGGACGGCCAAGAGACCCAGTACTTC. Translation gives CASSQTDGQETQYF.

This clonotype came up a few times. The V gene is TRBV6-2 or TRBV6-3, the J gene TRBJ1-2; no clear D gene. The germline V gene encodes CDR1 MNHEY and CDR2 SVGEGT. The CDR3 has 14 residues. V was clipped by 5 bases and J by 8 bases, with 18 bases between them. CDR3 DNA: TGTGCCAGCAGTCAAAACCCCCTCACCCAAGGCTACACCTTC. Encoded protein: CASSQNPLTQGYTF.

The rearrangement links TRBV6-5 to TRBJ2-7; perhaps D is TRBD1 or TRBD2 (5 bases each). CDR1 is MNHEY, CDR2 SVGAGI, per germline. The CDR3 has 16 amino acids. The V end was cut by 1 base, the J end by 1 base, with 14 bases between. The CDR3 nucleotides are TGTGCCAGCAGTTACTGGGGACGACCCCTTTCCTACGAGCAGTACTTC. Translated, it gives CASSYWGRPLSYEQYF.